This TCR beta chain derives from a study of T cells in Graves' hyperthyroidism and ophthalmopathy. Patients aged 18 to 65 had newly diagnosed hyperthyroidism lasting under 2 months. Patients were excluded for uncontrolled infection, other autoimmune disease, pregnancy or lactation. This CDR3 spans 14 amino acids. Trimming cost V 6 bases and J 4 bases; bases outside gene matches: 2. The study's findings and limits: Most thyroid clonotypes expanded above 0.001 were also detected in blood.

What was amplified from RNA transcripts were TCR beta CDR3 regions. The study used the HTBI primer set for a first-round RT-PCR of the TCR CDR3. TCRdb re-analysed the multiplex PCR reads in MiXCR, keeping a single row per CDR3 protein. The sample gives roughly 250,000 distinct CDR3 sequences, approximately 14% of which show up once; approximately 12% is in the top ten. This clonotype has ten or more counts. Antigen: not known. The chain uses TRBV12-3 or TRBV12-4 and TRBJ2-2; 10 bases fit TRBD2. Sequencing input: blood. This receptor was obtained from a middle-aged woman with Graves' hyperthyroidism that later progressed to Graves' ophthalmopathy. CDR3 nucleotide sequence: TGTGCCAGCAGCACTAGCGGGGCCACCGGGGAGCTGTTTTTT. This gives the protein CASSTSGATGELFF.